This TCR beta chain was profiled in a study of T cells in Graves' hyperthyroidism and ophthalmopathy. RNA transcripts were the template for amplifying TCR beta CDR3 regions. The primer set for the first-round RT-PCR of the TCR CDR3 was HTBI. TCRdb called the multiplex PCR reads again in MiXCR, with one record for every CDR3 protein. Seen here are about 590,000 distinct CDR3 sequences, 15% to 19% observed once, and the top ten hold about 7%. In its sample, this clonotype was seen many times. When ophthalmopathy did not progress within 18 months, Graves' hyperthyroidism was considered stable. The sequence was collected from a woman aged 25 to 39 with Graves' hyperthyroidism. Sequencing input: blood.

The CDR3 DNA is TGCAGCGTTGGAAGAGCGGGAGGGCCAGGAGATACGCAGTATTTT. Its translation is CSVGRAGGPGDTQYF. The chain links TRBV29-1 to TRBJ2-3; 10 bases line up with TRBD2. V lost 4 bases to trimming and J lost 5 bases; unmatched junction nucleotides: 9. This CDR3 is 15 amino acids long. The germline gives CDR1 SQVTM, CDR2 ANQGSEA.